This T cell receptor (beta chain) comes out of a study of control samples from healthy donors and cancer patients. Generated by immunoSEQ multiplex PCR, the TCRdb table keeps only in-frame clones and is missing some. Of over 50,000 clones in the sample, approximately 91% are singletons; the top ten hold roughly 3.8%. The CDR3 spans 12 residues. Trimming removed 3 bases at V and 3 bases at J, with 6 bases between. CDR1 is SGHAT and CDR2 is FQNNGV in the germline V gene. Sequencing was done on a sample of blood. This receptor was identified in a man between 45 and 60 years old in good health. The chain joins TRBV11-2 to TRBJ2-7, with D possibly matching TRBD2 (5 bases). CDR3 nucleotide sequence: TGTGCCAGCAGCTTGGGAGACTACGAGCAGTACTTC. Its translation: CASSLGDYEQYF.